This T cell receptor beta chain was sequenced in a study of blood T cell repertoires in COVID-19. Study at large: PBMCs, B-cell-depleted T cells, or T cells were the source of the cDNA or gDNA that made up the material.

Losses at the gene ends were 6 bases for V and 5 bases for J; bases not matched to a gene: 10. The CDR3 contains 15 residues. The V gene's germline CDR1 is SGHTA and CDR2 FQGNSA. Clones were sequenced by immunoSEQ multiplex PCR, and TCRdb holds only the in-frame ones, with some missing. The top ten clones hold about 5.5% of a sample with tens of thousands of clones, approximately 91% of them seen once. The sequence was obtained from a man aged 55 to 70 with COVID-19, enrolled during active disease. V gene TRBV7-2 combines with J gene TRBJ1-5; 7 positions agree with TRBD1. Sequencing used peripheral blood. CDR3 DNA sequence: TGTGCCAGCAGGCCAAATAGGGGGCTAGATCAGCCCCAGCATTTT. It codes for CASRPNRGLDQPQHF. The full variable domain, completed using reference TRBV7-2 and TRBJ1-5, is GAGVSQSPSNKVTEKGKDVELRCDPISGHTALYWYRQSLGQGLEFLIYFQGNSAPDKSGLPSDRFSAERTGGSVSTLTIQRTQQEDSAVYLCASRPNRGLDQPQHFGDGTRLSIL.